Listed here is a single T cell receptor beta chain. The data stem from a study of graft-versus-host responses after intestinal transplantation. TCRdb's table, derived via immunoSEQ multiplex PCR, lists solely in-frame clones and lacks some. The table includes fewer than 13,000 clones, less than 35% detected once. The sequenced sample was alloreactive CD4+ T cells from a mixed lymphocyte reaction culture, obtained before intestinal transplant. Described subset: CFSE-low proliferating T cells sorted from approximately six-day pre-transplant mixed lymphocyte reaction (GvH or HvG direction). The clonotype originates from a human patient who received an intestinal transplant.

This CDR3 is CASARDLEDTGELFF. DNA for the CDR3: TGTGCCAGCGCAAGGGATTTGGAGGACACCGGGGAGCTGTTTTTT. The chain combines TRBV25-1 with TRBJ2-2; D is perhaps TRBD2 (5 bases). Germline CDR1 reads MGHDK; CDR2 reads SYGVNS. V lost 8 bases, J lost 3 bases, and 16 bases lay in between. The CDR3 covers 15 residues. The whole variable domain, remainder taken from reference TRBV25-1 and TRBJ2-2, is EADIYQTPRYLVIGTGKKITLECSQTMGHDKMYWYQQDPGMELHLIHYSYGVNSTEKGDLSSESTVSRIRTEHFPLTLESARPSHTSQYLCASARDLEDTGELFFGEGSRLTVL.